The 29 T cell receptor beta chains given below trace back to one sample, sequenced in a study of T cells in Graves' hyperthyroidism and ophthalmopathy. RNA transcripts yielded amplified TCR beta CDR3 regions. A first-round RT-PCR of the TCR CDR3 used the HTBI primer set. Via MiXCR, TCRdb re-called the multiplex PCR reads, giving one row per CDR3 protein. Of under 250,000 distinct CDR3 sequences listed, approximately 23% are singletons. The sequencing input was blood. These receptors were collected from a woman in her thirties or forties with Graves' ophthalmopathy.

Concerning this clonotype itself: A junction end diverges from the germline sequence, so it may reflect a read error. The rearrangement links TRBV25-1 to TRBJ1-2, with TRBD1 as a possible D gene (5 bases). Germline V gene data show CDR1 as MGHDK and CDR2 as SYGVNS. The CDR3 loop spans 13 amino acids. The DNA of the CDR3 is TGTCCCAGCAGTGATTTTGGGGCGTATGGCTACACCTTC. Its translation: CPSSDFGAYGYTF.

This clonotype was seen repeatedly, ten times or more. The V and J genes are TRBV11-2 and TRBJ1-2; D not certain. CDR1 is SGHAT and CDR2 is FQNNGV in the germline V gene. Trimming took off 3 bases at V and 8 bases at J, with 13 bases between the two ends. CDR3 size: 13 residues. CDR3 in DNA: TGTGCCAGCAGCTTCGAACGGCGATTAGGCTACACCTTC. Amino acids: CASSFERRLGYTF.

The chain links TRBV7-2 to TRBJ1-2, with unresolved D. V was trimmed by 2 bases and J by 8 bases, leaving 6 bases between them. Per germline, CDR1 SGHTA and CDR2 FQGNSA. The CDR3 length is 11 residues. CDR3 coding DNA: TGTGCCAGCAGCTTATTAGCCGGCTACACCTTC. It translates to CASSLLAGYTF.

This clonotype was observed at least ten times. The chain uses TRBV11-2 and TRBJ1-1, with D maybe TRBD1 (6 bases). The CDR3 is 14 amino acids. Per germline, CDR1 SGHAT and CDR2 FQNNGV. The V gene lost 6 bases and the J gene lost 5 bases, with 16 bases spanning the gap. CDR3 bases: TGTGCCAGCAGTAATCCGAGGGGGGGAACTGAAGCTTTCTTT. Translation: CASSNPRGGTEAFF.

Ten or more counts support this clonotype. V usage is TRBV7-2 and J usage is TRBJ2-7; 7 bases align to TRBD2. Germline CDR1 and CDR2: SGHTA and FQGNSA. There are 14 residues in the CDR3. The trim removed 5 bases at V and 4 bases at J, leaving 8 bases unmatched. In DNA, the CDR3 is TGTGCCAGCAGCCACCTGACTAGCACGTACGAGCAGTACTTC. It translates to CASSHLTSTYEQYF.

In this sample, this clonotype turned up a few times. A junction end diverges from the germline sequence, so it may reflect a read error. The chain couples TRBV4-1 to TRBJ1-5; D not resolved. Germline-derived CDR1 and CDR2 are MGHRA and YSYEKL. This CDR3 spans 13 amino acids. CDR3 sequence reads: CASSQGHNQPRHF. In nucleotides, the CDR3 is TGCGCCAGCAGCCAAGGGCACAATCAGCCCCGGCATTTT.

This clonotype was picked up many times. Written as DNA, the CDR3 is TGTGCCAGCAGCGCCGGGACTAGCGGGAACACCGGGGAGCTGTTTTTT. Amino acid sequence: CASSAGTSGNTGELFF. The J gene is TRBJ2-2, the V gene TRBV11-1; 11 positions agree with TRBD2. The CDR3 is made up of 16 amino acids. Looked up from germline, CDR1 is SGHAT and CDR2 is FQDESV (reference sequence). V lost 5 bases to trimming and J lost 1 base; unmatched junction nucleotides: 3.

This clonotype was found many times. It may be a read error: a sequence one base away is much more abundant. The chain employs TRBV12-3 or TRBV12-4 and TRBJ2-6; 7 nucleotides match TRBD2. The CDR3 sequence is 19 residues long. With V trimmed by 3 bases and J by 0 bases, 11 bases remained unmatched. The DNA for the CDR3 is TGTGCCAGCAGTTTCGGGGGGATCGGCCCTTCCTCTGGGGCCAACGTCCTGACTTTC. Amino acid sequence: CASSFGGIGPSSGANVLTF.

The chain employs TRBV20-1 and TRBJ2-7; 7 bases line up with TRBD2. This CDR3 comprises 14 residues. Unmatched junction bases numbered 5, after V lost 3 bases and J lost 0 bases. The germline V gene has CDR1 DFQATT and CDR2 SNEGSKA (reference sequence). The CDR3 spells CSASLGLHSYEQYF. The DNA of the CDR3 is TGCAGTGCTAGCCTGGGACTACACTCCTACGAGCAGTACTTC.

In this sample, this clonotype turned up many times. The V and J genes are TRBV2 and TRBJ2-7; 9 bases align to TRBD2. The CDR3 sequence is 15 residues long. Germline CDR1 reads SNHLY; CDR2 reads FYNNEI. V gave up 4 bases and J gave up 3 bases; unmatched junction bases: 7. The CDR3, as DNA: TGTGCCAGCAGTGTTGCGTCTAGCGGGATCTACGAGCAGTACTTC. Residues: CASSVASSGIYEQYF.

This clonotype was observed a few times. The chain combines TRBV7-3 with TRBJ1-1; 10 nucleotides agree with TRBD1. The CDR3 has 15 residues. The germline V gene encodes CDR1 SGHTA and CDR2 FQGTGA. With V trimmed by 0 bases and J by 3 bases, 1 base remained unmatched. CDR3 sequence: CASSLTGQGYTEAFF. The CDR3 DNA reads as TGTGCCAGCAGCTTAACGGGACAGGGGTACACTGAAGCTTTCTTT.

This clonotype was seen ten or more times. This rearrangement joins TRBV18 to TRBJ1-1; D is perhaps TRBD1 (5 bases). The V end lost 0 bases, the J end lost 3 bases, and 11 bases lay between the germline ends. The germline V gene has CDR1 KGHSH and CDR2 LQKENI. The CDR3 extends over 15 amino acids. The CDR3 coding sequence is TGTGCCAGCTCACCACCGCAGGGTATGGACACTGAAGCTTTCTTT. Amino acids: CASSPPQGMDTEAFF.

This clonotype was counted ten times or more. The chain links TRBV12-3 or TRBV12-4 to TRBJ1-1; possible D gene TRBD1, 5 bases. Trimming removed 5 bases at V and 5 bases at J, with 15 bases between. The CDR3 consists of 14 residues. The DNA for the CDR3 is TGTGCCAGCAGTCGGGGGGGGGAGAGAACTGAAGCTTTCTTT. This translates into CASSRGGERTEAFF.

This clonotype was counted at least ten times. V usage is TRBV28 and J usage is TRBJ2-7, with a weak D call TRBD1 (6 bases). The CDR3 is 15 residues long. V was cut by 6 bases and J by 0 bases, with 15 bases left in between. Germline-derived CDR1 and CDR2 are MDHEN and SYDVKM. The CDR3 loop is CASRRQAQVSYEQYF. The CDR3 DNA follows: TGTGCCAGCAGGCGACAGGCCCAAGTCTCCTACGAGCAGTACTTC.

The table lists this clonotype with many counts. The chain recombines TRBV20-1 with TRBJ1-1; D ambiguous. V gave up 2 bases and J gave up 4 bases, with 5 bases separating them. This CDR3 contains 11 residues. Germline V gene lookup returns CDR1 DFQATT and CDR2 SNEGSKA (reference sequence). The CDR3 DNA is TGCAGTGCTAGATGGGGCACTGAAGCTTTCTTT. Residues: CSARWGTEAFF.

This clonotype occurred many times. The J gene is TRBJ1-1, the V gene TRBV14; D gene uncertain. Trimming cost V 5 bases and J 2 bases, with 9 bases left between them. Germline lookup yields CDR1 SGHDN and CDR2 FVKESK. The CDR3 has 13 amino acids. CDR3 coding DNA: TGTGCCAGCAGCGTAACAGATAACACTGAAGCTTTCTTT. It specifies CASSVTDNTEAFF.

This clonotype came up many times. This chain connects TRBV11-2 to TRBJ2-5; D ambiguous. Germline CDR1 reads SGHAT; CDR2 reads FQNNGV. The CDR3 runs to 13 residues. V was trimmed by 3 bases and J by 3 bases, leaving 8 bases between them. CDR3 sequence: CASSFGEKETQYF. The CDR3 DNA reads TGTGCCAGCAGCTTTGGAGAAAAAGAGACCCAGTACTTC.

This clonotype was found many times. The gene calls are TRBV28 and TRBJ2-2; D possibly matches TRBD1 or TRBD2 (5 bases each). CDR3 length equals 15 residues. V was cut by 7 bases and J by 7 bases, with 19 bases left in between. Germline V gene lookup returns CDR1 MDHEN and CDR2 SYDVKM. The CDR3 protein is CASIPGGEVHGELFF. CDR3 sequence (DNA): TGTGCCAGCATCCCTGGGGGTGAGGTTCACGGGGAGCTGTTTTTT.

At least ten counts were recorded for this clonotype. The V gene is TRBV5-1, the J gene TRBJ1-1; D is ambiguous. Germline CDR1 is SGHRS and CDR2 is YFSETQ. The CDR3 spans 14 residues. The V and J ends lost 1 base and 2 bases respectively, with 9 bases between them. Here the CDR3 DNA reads TGCGCCAGCAGCTTGTCTCCTTACAACACTGAAGCTTTCTTT. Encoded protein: CASSLSPYNTEAFF.

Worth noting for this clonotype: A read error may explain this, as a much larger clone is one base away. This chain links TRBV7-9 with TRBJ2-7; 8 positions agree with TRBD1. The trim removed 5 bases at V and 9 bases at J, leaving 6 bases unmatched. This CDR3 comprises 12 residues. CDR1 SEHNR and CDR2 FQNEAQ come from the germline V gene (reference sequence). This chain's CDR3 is CASSGDRGGQYF. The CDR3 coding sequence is TGTGCCAGCAGCGGAGACAGGGGTGGGCAGTACTTC. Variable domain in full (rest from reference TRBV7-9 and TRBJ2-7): DTGVSQNPRHKITKRGQNVTFRCDPISEHNRLYWYRQTLGQGPEFLTYFQNEAQLEKSRLLSDRFSAERPKGSFSTLEIQRTEQGDSAMYLCASSGDRGGQYFGPGTRLTVT.

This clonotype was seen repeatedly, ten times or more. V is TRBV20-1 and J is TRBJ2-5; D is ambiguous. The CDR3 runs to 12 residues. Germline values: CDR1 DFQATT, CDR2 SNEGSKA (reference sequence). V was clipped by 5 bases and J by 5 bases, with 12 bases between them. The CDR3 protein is CSASEMRETQYF. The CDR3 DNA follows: TGCAGTGCTTCAGAGATGAGGGAGACCCAGTACTTC.

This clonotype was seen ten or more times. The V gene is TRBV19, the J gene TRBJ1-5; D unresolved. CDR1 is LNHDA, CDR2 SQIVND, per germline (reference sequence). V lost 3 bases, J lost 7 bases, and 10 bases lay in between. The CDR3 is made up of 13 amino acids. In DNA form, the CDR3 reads TGTGCCAGTAGTATTAGTTCGAGGCAGCCCCAGCATTTT. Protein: CASSISSRQPQHF. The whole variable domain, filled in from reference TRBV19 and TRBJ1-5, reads DGGITQSPKYLFRKEGQNVTLSCEQNLNHDAMYWYRQDPGQGLRLIYYSQIVNDFQKGDIAEGYSVSREKKESFPLTVTSAQKNPTAFYLCASSISSRQPQHFGDGTRLSIL.

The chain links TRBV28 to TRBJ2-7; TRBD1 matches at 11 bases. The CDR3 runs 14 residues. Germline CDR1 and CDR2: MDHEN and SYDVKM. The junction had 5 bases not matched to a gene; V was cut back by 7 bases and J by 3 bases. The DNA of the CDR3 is TGTGCCAGCACCGACGGGACAGGGGGCTACGAGCAGTACTTC. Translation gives CASTDGTGGYEQYF.

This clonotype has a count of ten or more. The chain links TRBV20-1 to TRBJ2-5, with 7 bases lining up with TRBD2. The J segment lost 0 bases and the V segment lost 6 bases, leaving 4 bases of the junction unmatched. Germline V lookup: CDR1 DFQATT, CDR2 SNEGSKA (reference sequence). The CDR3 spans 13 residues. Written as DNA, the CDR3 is TGCAGTGCCCTGGGGGGGAACCAAGAGACCCAGTACTTC. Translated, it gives CSALGGNQETQYF.

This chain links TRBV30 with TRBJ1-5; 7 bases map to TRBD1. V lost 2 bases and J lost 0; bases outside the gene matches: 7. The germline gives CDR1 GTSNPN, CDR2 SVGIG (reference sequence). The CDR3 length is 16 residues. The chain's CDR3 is CAWSRGTEDSNQPQHF. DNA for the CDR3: TGTGCCTGGAGTAGGGGGACAGAGGATAGCAATCAGCCCCAGCATTTT.

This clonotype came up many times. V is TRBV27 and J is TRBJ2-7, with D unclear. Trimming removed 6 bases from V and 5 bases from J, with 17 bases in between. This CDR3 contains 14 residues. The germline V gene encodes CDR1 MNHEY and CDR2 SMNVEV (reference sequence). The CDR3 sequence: CASRVSGSYNEQYF. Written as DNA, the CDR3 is TGTGCCAGCAGAGTCTCCGGGTCTTATAACGAGCAGTACTTC.

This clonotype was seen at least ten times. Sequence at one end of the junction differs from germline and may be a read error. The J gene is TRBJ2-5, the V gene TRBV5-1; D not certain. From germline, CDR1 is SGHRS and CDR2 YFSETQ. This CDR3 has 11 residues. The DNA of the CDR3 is TGCGCCAGCAGATTGGCGGAGACCCAGTACTTC. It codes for CASRLAETQYF.

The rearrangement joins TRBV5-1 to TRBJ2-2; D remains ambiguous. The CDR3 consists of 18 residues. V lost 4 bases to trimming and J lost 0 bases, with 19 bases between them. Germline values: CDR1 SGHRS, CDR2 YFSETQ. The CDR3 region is CASSVLNRLSTNTGELFF. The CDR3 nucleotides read TGCGCCAGCAGCGTCCTGAACAGACTGTCCACGAACACCGGGGAGCTGTTTTTT.

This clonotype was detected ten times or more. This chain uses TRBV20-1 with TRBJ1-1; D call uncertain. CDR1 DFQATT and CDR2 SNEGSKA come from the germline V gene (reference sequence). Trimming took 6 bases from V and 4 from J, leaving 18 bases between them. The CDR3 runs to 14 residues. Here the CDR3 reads CSAKESAVTTEAFF. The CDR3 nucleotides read TGCAGTGCCAAAGAATCGGCAGTGACCACTGAAGCTTTCTTT.